What follows are 29 T cell receptor beta chains derived from one specimen sequenced in a study of post-analysis software for immune sequencing data. No antigen has been identified for these receptors. Regarding the study as a whole: Among several TRBV segments more frequent in patients than controls were TRBV5-6, TRBV5-1 and TRBV20-1.

Unique molecular identifiers had been added to the TCR beta cDNA libraries. TCRdb reprocessed the PCR reads via MiXCR and lists one record per CDR3 protein. The sample contains more than 500,000 distinct CDR3 sequences, 34% of which appear only once. The material sequenced was blood. All receptors derive from a girl aged 2-17 years with multiple sclerosis.

This clonotype was counted a single time. A read error may produce the germline difference seen at one junction end. This chain links TRBV6-6 with TRBJ2-2; 10 bases fit TRBD1. CDR1 and CDR2 from the germline V gene are MNHNY and SVGAGI (reference sequence). CDR3 length: 16 residues. The DNA of the CDR3 is TGTGCCAGCAGCCTGACAGGGGGCGCGAACACCGGGGAGCGGTTTTTT. It specifies CASSLTGGANTGERFF.

This clonotype was seen only a few times. In nucleotides, the CDR3 is TGTGCCAGCAGCTCTTGGGAGACCCAGTACTTC. It specifies CASSSWETQYF. This sequence joins TRBV7-9 and TRBJ2-5, with D hard to call. Trimming took off 4 bases at V and 5 bases at J, with 5 bases between the two ends. Germline V gene data show CDR1 as SEHNR and CDR2 as FQNEAQ (reference sequence). The CDR3 consists of 11 residues.

The chain carries TRBV20-1 and TRBJ1-4, with 9 nucleotides matching TRBD1. V shed 5 bases and J 7 bases; nucleotides not matched to a gene: 14. The CDR3 totals 16 residues. Germline assignment: CDR1 DFQATT and CDR2 SNEGSKA (reference sequence). CDR3 nucleotide sequence: TGCAGTGCTGAACCGGGACAGGGCCCTCTCCGTGAAAAACTGTTTTTT. Its translation: CSAEPGQGPLREKLFF.

V and J are TRBV9 and TRBJ2-1; D not certain. The CDR3 has 19 amino acids. Germline-derived CDR1 and CDR2 are SGDLS and YYNGEE. V was cut by 3 bases and J by 0 bases, with 22 bases left in between. The CDR3 DNA reads TGTGCCAGCAGCGCCTCAAGAAACCAGACCGAGAGCTCCTACAATGAGCAGTTCTTC. Translating it yields CASSASRNQTESSYNEQFF.

The rearrangement links TRBV12-3 or TRBV12-4 to TRBJ1-2, with D tentatively TRBD1 (6 bases). The CDR3 consists of 15 residues. Trimming shortened V by 6 bases and J by 6 bases, and 20 bases separated the two germline ends. The CDR3 coding sequence is TGTGCCAGCAGCCGCAACAGGGCCCAGCATGATGGCTACACCTTC. Its protein is CASSRNRAQHDGYTF.

This clonotype was counted between two and nine times. V is TRBV11-2 and J is TRBJ1-2; no definite D call. The germline gives CDR1 SGHAT, CDR2 FQNNGV. V shed 5 bases and J shed 7 bases, with 23 bases lying between them. There are 16 residues in the CDR3. The CDR3 protein is CASSPTGTGFIAGYTF. The CDR3 nucleotides are TGTGCCAGCAGCCCCACGGGAACGGGGTTTATAGCTGGCTACACCTTC. Combining the CDR3 with reference TRBV11-2 and TRBJ1-2 gives the whole variable domain EAGVAQSPRYKIIEKRQSVAFWCNPISGHATLYWYQQILGQGPKLLIQFQNNGVVDDSQLPKDRFSAERLKGVDSTLKIQPAKLEDSAVYLCASSPTGTGFIAGYTFGSGTRLTVV.

This clonotype was counted a few times. The V call is TRBV11-2, the J call TRBJ2-7; 8 nucleotides match TRBD2. The CDR3 contains 16 residues. Germline V CDR1 and CDR2: SGHAT, FQNNGV. The V gene end was trimmed by 6 bases and the J gene end by 1 base; junction bases not matched to a gene: 11. The CDR3 coding sequence is TGTGCCAGCAGGCAACTCGGGGGGGTGGAATCCTACGAGCAGTACTTC. It specifies CASRQLGGVESYEQYF.

Turning to this clonotype: Because the CDR3 is missing its conserved closing phenylalanine or tryptophan, this is likely a read error. The chain combines TRBV29-1 with TRBJ1-1, with 7 bases lining up with TRBD1. CDR3 size: 12 residues. Germline values: CDR1 SQVTM, CDR2 ANQGSEA. V lost 8 bases to trimming and J lost 10 bases; unmatched junction nucleotides: 13. The DNA of the CDR3 is TGCAGCACCGAGGACAGGACCGGGGGAGCTTTCCTT. This codes for CSTEDRTGGAFL.

The chain combines TRBV24-1 with TRBJ2-1; D is possibly TRBD2 (5 bases). Germline V gives CDR1 KGHDR, CDR2 SFDVKD. The CDR3 has 15 residues. Trimming removed 5 bases at V and 0 bases at J, with 10 bases between. The CDR3 DNA reads as TGTGCCACCAGTGGAGCGGTTAGCTCCTACAATGAGCAGTTCTTC. This encodes CATSGAVSSYNEQFF.

The chain uses TRBV11-2 and TRBJ1-4; D gene ambiguous. CDR3 length: 13 residues. With 6 bases removed from V and 4 bases from J, the gap between germline ends came to 9 bases. Germline V gives CDR1 SGHAT, CDR2 FQNNGV. The CDR3 reads CASRRGDNEKLFF. CDR3 DNA: TGTGCCAGCAGGCGAGGAGATAATGAAAAACTGTTTTTT.

The rearrangement links TRBV5-6 to TRBJ1-1; possibly TRBD1 for D (6 bases). Germline CDR1 reads SGHDT; CDR2 reads YYEEEE. CDR3 length: 18 residues. V lost 2 bases, J lost 2 bases, and 22 bases lay in between. The CDR3 here is CASSLSGHRALGNTEAFF. In DNA, the CDR3 is TGTGCCAGCAGCTTATCGGGACACCGGGCCCTGGGAAACACTGAAGCTTTCTTT.

Only a few counts were recorded for this clonotype. In DNA form, the CDR3 reads TGTGCCAGCAGCTCAGAAGTTACGGGGCAAGAGACCCAGTACTTC. Translated: CASSSEVTGQETQYF. The chain links TRBV5-7 to TRBJ2-5; D may be TRBD2 (5 bases). TRBV5-7 is treated as an ORF (open reading frame) with a function not yet certain. With 3 bases removed from V and 2 bases from J, the gap between germline ends came to 14 bases. The CDR3 runs to 15 residues.

The sample holds a few counts of this clonotype. The chain links TRBV20-1 to TRBJ2-5; 8 bases are a match to TRBD2. From germline, CDR1 is DFQATT and CDR2 SNEGSKA (reference sequence). The V gene end was trimmed by 3 bases and the J gene end by 2 bases; junction bases not matched to a gene: 5. The CDR3 has 14 amino acids. In DNA, the CDR3 is TGCAGTGCTAGCGGGGGGGCCATTCAAGAGACCCAGTACTTC. Amino acid sequence: CSASGGAIQETQYF.

This clonotype was observed a few times. The chain employs TRBV7-3 and TRBJ1-2, with 9 positions matching TRBD1. Germline CDR1 reads SGHTA; CDR2 reads FQGTGA. This CDR3 spans 13 amino acids. Germline trimming cut 4 bases from V and 7 bases from J; bases unmatched to any gene: 4. In nucleotides, the CDR3 is TGTGCCAGCAGCTCGACAGGGGGAAGTGGCTACACCTTC. It translates to CASSSTGGSGYTF.

DNA of the CDR3: TGCAGTGCTTCTCGTATCGGGACAGGGATCAAAGAGACCCAGTACTTC. Protein product: CSASRIGTGIKETQYF. V and J are TRBV20-1 and TRBJ2-7; 9 bases are a match to TRBD1. The end of the DNA fits TRBJ2-5 better, so the J call may be wrong. The CDR3 runs to 16 residues. The germline V gene has CDR1 DFQATT and CDR2 SNEGSKA (reference sequence).

This clonotype was picked up many times. CDR3 DNA: TGTGCCAGCAGCGCCACAGGGTACGAGCAGTACTTC. Amino acids: CASSATGYEQYF. This chain links TRBV7-6 with TRBJ2-7, with a possible D match to TRBD1 (6 bases). V shed 5 bases and J shed 4 bases, with 9 bases lying between them. CDR1 is SGHVS and CDR2 is FNYEAQ in the germline V gene. The CDR3 contains 12 residues.

The chain couples TRBV27 to TRBJ2-7, with TRBD1 identical over 8 bases. The length of the CDR3 is 15 residues. Germline lookup yields CDR1 MNHEY and CDR2 SMNVEV (reference sequence). V shed 6 bases, J shed 3 bases, and the junction held 10 bases outside the gene matches. For the CDR3, the DNA is TGTGCCAGCAGCTACAGCACAGGGGGATTCTACGAGCAGTACTTC. Its protein is CASSYSTGGFYEQYF.

The V and J genes are TRBV5-1 and TRBJ2-6, with 9 bases matching TRBD1. V dropped 4 bases and J dropped 0; count of bases not matched to a gene: 8. Looked up from germline, CDR1 is SGHRS and CDR2 is YFSETQ. The CDR3 is 18 amino acids. The CDR3 bases are TGCGCCAGCAGCCCTCCCGGGACAGGGTTCTCTGGGGCCAACGTCCTGACTTTC. Residues: CASSPPGTGFSGANVLTF.

This chain connects TRBV10-2 to TRBJ2-1; the match to TRBD1 covers 7 bases. Germline V gene lookup returns CDR1 WSHSY and CDR2 SAAADI. This CDR3 is 16 amino acids long. Trimming cost V 7 bases and J 4 bases; bases outside gene matches: 13. CDR3 protein: CASIPPRDSLYNEQFF. The DNA of the CDR3 is TGCGCCAGCATTCCGCCCCGGGACAGTCTATACAATGAGCAGTTCTTC.

V gene TRBV7-9 combines with J gene TRBJ2-5, with D possibly being TRBD1 (6 bases). CDR3 length: 13 amino acids. Trimming took off 3 bases at V and 5 bases at J, with 10 bases between the two ends. The germline CDR1 and CDR2 sequences are SEHNR and FQNEAQ (reference sequence). CDR3 sequence (DNA): TGTGCCAGCAGCTTCGACAGGTCGGAGACCCAGTACTTC. It yields the protein CASSFDRSETQYF.

The sample holds a few counts of this clonotype. The J gene is TRBJ2-1, the V gene TRBV7-8, with D uncertain. CDR1 SGHVS and CDR2 FQNEAQ come from the germline V gene. Trimming took 5 bases from V and 10 from J, leaving 15 bases between them. The CDR3 spans 13 residues. In DNA, the CDR3 is TGTGCCAGCAGCCCGTTTTTTATGGGGGAGCAGTTCTTC. Amino acid sequence: CASSPFFMGEQFF.

The J gene is TRBJ2-5, the V gene TRBV3-1; D ambiguous. The ends were cut back, 7 bases at V and 1 base at J, with 13 bases in the middle. The CDR3 contains 14 residues. Germline V lookup: CDR1 LGHDT, CDR2 YNNKEL (reference sequence). CDR3 sequence (DNA): TGTGCCAGCACCAAGACCGGCCGCCAAGAGACCCAGTACTTC. This sequence encodes CASTKTGRQETQYF.

This clonotype was detected only a few times. The V call is TRBV11-2, the J call TRBJ2-3; possibly TRBD1 or TRBD2 for D (6 bases each). The ends were cut back, 1 base at V and 3 bases at J, with 17 bases in the middle. Germline loops: CDR1 SGHAT, CDR2 FQNNGV. The CDR3 covers 17 residues. The CDR3 DNA follows: TGTGCCAGCAGCTTAGTTGGGGGGCAAGTAGGGACAGATACGCAGTATTTT. Its protein is CASSLVGGQVGTDTQYF.

This clonotype was recorded a few times. The chain is built from TRBV6-1 and TRBJ2-3; 7 nucleotides align to TRBD2. Germline loops: CDR1 MNHNS, CDR2 SASEGT. CDR3 length: 15 amino acids. V shed 8 bases and J 7 bases; nucleotides not matched to a gene: 15. The CDR3: CASDGGGGPRNTQYF. For the CDR3, the DNA is TGTGCCAGCGATGGTGGCGGGGGTCCTAGGAATACGCAGTATTTT.

The rearrangement uses TRBV12-3 or TRBV12-4 and TRBJ1-1, with D possibly matching TRBD1 (5 bases). This CDR3 has 13 residues. V shed 4 bases and J shed 8 bases, with 14 bases lying between them. CDR3 region: CASSWGGDPEAFF. As DNA, the CDR3 is TGTGCCAGCAGTTGGGGTGGGGACCCCGAAGCTTTCTTT.

This sequence joins TRBV27 and TRBJ2-3; D gene unclear. Germline loops: CDR1 MNHEY, CDR2 SMNVEV (reference sequence). Trimming shortened V by 7 bases and J by 1 base, and 6 bases separated the two germline ends. This CDR3 has 12 residues. The CDR3: CASINGTDTQYF. The CDR3 nucleotides are TGTGCCAGCATCAATGGCACAGATACGCAGTATTTT.

CDR3 coding DNA: TGTGCCAGCAGCAAGAAGTGCACAGATACGCAGTATTTT. As protein: CASSKKCTDTQYF. This chain joins TRBV21-1 and TRBJ2-3. TRBV21-1 is described as a pseudogene. CDR3 length equals 13 residues.

This clonotype was observed once. The junction shows a germline mismatch at one end, possibly a read error. The chain combines TRBV7-8 with TRBJ1-1; a possible D gene is TRBD1 (6 bases). This CDR3 has 15 amino acids. Looked up from germline, CDR1 is SGHVS and CDR2 is FQNEAQ. In nucleotides, the CDR3 is TGTGCCAGCACTCAATCGGGGGGCGTGAAAACTGAAGCTTTCTTT. Its protein is CASTQSGGVKTEAFF.

This chain joins TRBV6-5 and TRBJ2-4; TRBD1 agrees at 11 bases. This CDR3 comprises 15 residues. Germline V gene data show CDR1 as MNHEY and CDR2 as SVGAGI. V was clipped by 4 bases and J by 13 bases; unmatched bases: 12. The CDR3 here is CASSWSGQGVSEQYF. The CDR3 region has the DNA TGTGCCAGCAGTTGGTCGGGACAGGGGGTGAGTGAGCAGTACTTC.